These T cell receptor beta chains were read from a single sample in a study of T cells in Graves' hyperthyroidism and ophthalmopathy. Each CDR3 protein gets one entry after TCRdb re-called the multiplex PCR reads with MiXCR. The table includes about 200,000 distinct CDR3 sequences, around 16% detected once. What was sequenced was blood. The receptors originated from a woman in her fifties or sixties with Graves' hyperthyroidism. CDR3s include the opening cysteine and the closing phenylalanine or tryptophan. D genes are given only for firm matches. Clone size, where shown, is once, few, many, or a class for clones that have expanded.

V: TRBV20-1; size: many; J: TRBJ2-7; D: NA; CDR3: CSAKSITWSTGRGEQYF; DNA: TGCAGTGCTAAAAGCATTACCTGGTCTACGGGGAGAGGGGAGCAGTACTTC
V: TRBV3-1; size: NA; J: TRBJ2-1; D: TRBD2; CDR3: CASSPISSGRSPYNEQFF; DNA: TGTGCCAGCAGCCCCATCTCTAGCGGGAGGAGTCCCTACAATGAGCAGTTCTTC
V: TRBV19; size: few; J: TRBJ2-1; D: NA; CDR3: CASSISSVGYNEQFF; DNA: TGTGCCAGTAGTATATCTAGCGTGGGATACAATGAGCAGTTCTTC
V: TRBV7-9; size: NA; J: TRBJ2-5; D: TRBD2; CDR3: CASSLGGLAGGSETQYF; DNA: TGTGCCAGCAGCTTAGGAGGACTAGCGGGAGGGTCTGAGACCCAGTACTTC
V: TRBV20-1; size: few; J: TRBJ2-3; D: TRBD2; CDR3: CSATGLAGGADTQYF; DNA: TGCAGTGCTACTGGACTAGCTGGGGGCGCAGATACGCAGTATTTT
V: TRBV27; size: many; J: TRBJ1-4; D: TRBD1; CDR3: CASSQGAGSEKLFF; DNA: TGTGCCAGCAGTCAGGGGGCGGGTAGTGAAAAACTGTTTTTT
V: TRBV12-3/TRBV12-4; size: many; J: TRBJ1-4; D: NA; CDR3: CASSSPAGAGEKLFF; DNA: TGTGCCAGCAGTTCCCCGGCGGGGGCGGGAGAAAAACTGTTTTTT
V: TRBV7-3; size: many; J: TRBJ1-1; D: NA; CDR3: CASSQNTRGEAFF; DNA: TGTGCCAGCAGCCAAAATACAAGGGGTGAAGCTTTCTTT
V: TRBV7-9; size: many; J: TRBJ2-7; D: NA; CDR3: CASSRQDYEQYF; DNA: TGTGCCAGCAGCCGACAGGACTACGAGCAGTACTTC
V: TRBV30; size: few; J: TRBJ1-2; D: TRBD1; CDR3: CAWSEQGEGGYTF; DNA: TGTGCCTGGAGTGAACAGGGGGAAGGTGGCTACACCTTC
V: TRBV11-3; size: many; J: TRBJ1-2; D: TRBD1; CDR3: CASSPRQGYGYTF; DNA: TGTGCCAGCAGCCCTAGACAGGGGTATGGCTACACCTTC
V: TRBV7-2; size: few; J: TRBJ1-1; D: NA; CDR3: CASSPLGQHTEAFF; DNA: TGTGCCAGCAGCCCCTTAGGACAGCACACTGAAGCTTTCTTT
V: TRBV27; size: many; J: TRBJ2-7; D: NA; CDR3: CASSLNLLSSYEQYF; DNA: TGTGCCAGCAGTTTAAACCTCCTGAGCTCCTACGAGCAGTACTTC
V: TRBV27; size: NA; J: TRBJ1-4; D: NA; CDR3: CASSFVGPGLQLSTNEKLFF; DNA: TGTGCCAGCAGTTTCGTAGGTCCGGGACTGCAACTATCAACTAATGAAAAACTGTTTTTT
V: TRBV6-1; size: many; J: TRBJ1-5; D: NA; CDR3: CASSEAIPSNQPQHF; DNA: TGTGCCAGCAGTGAGGCAATCCCTAGCAATCAGCCCCAGCATTTT
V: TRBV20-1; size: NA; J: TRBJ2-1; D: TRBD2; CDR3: CSASSRASGRSPYNEQFF; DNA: TGCAGTGCTAGTAGTAGGGCTAGCGGGAGGAGTCCCTACAATGAGCAGTTCTTC
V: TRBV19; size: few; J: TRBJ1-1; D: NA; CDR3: CASSIQGTNTEAFF; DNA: TGTGCCAGTAGTATACAGGGGACGAACACTGAAGCTTTCTTT
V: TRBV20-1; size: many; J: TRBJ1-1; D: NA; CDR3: CSARGGNTEAFF; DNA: TGCAGTGCACGAGGGGGGAACACTGAAGCTTTCTTT
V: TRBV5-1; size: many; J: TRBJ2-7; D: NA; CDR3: CASKRGSQPYEQYF; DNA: TGCGCCAGTAAGAGGGGTTCCCAACCCTACGAGCAGTACTTC
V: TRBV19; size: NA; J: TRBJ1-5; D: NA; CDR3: CASSNTQGGNQPQHF; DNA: TGTGCCAGTAGTAATACACAGGGCGGCAATCAGCCCCAGCATTTT
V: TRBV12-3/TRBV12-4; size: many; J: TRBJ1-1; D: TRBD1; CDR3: CASSPGTANTEAFF; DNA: TGTGCCAGCAGTCCCGGGACAGCCAACACTGAAGCTTTCTTT
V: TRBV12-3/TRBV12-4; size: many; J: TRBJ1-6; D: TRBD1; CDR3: CASSLGQGGSPLHF; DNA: TGTGCCAGCAGCCTCGGACAGGGAGGTTCACCCCTCCACTTT
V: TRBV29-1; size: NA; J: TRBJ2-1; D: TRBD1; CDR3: CSVETLRDREYNEQFF; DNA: TGCAGCGTTGAAACTCTCCGAGACAGGGAATACAATGAGCAGTTCTTC
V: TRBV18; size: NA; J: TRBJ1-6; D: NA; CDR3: CASSPIPGGENSPLHF; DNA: TGTGCCAGCTCCCCCATCCCCGGGGGGGAGAATTCACCCCTCCACTTT
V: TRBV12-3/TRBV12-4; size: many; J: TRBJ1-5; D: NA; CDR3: CASRPMGVGNQPQHF; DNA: TGTGCCAGCAGACCCATGGGTGTGGGAAATCAGCCCCAGCATTTT
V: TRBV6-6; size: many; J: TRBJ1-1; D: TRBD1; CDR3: CASSYGTGKAGTEAFF; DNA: TGTGCCAGCAGTTACGGGACAGGGAAAGCAGGCACTGAAGCTTTCTTT
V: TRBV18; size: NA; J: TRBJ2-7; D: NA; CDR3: CASSQRDYEQYF; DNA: TGTGCCAGCTCTCAGAGGGACTACGAGCAGTACTTC
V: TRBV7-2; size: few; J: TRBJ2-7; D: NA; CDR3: CASSLHGERTYEQYF; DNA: TGTGCCAGCAGCTTACATGGGGAGCGGACCTACGAGCAGTACTTC
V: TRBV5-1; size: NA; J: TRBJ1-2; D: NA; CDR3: CASSLRQLNYGYTF; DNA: TGCGCCAGCAGCTTGCGACAGCTCAACTATGGCTACACCTTC
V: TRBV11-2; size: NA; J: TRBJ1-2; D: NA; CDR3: CASSQGQNCGYTF; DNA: TGTGCCAGCAGCCAGGGACAAAACTGTGGCTACACCTTC
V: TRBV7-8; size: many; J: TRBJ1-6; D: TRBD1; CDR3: CASSLGGQGALVASPLHF; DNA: TGTGCCAGCAGCTTAGGGGGACAGGGGGCGCTTGTAGCTTCACCCCTCCACTTT
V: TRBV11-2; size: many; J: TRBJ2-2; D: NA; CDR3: CASSSEKTGELFF; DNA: TGTGCCAGCAGCTCGGAAAAGACCGGGGAGCTGTTTTTT
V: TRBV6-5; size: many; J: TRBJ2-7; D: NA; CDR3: CASSYTRGSYEQYF; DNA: TGTGCCAGCAGTTATACAAGGGGCTCCTACGAGCAGTACTTC
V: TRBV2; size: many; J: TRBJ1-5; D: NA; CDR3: CASSEIRQPQHF; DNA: TGTGCCAGCAGTGAAATCCGTCAGCCCCAGCATTTT
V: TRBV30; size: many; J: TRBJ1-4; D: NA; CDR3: CAWSAPLFGTNEKLFF; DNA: TGTGCCTGGAGTGCCCCACTTTTTGGGACTAATGAAAAACTGTTTTTT
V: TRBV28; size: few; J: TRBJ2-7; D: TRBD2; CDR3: CASSLSGSSDEQYF; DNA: TGTGCCAGCAGTTTAAGCGGGAGTAGCGACGAGCAGTACTTC